The next 22 T cell receptor beta chains were all read from a single sample in a study of OX40 agonist ivuxolimab in advanced cancers. Here immunoSEQ multiplex PCR was the method, and the copy in TCRdb shows in-frame clones only, minus some. The sample lists tens of thousands of clones, 70% to 90% occurring once. The sequencing used CD4+ or CD8+ T cells sorted from blood, collected in a trial of the OX40 agonist ivuxolimab. The receptors come from an adult with an advanced solid tumor such as melanoma, head and neck, liver or kidney cancer.

This chain links TRBV27 with TRBJ2-5; a weak D match, TRBD1 (6 bases). The CDR3 has 14 amino acids. The germline V gene encodes CDR1 MNHEY and CDR2 SMNVEV (reference sequence). V was trimmed by 2 bases and J by 7 bases, leaving 14 bases between them. The CDR3, as DNA: TGTGCCAGCAGTTTACGCCAGGGGCCTTCGACCCAGTACTTC. It codes for CASSLRQGPSTQYF.

This chain links TRBV5-1 with TRBJ1-2; 7 nucleotides line up with TRBD1. Looked up from germline, CDR1 is SGHRS and CDR2 is YFSETQ. This CDR3 has 16 amino acids. The junction had 10 bases not matched to a gene; V was cut back by 0 bases and J by 5 bases. The CDR3 protein is CASSLDRGGGLYGYTF. CDR3 DNA: TGCGCCAGCAGCTTGGATCGAGGGGGCGGACTTTATGGCTACACCTTC.

The gene calls are TRBV7-2 and TRBJ2-2; TRBD2 matches 8 bases. The CDR3 is made up of 15 amino acids. Germline CDR1 SGHTA, CDR2 FQGNSA. Trimming took 5 bases from V and 5 from J; bases not matched to a gene: 7. CDR3 nucleotide sequence: TGTGCCAGCAGCACGGGACTAGTCGGTACCGGGGAGCTGTTTTTT. Protein: CASSTGLVGTGELFF.

This chain joins TRBV6-1 and TRBJ1-6; no clear D gene. Germline CDR1 MNHNS, CDR2 SASEGT. The CDR3 runs 14 residues. The V gene lost 1 base and the J gene lost 7 bases, with 8 bases spanning the gap. The CDR3, as DNA: TGTGCCAGCAGTGAAGTTGGGGTGAATTCACCCCTCCACTTT. Protein sequence: CASSEVGVNSPLHF.

The gene calls are TRBV30 and TRBJ1-2; D call uncertain. Germline assignment: CDR1 GTSNPN and CDR2 SVGIG (reference sequence). The CDR3 runs 12 residues. The V end was cut by 4 bases, the J end by 7 bases, with 13 bases between. The CDR3 spells CAWTSFESGYTF. The DNA for the CDR3 is TGTGCCTGGACCTCTTTCGAGAGTGGCTACACCTTC.

The table lists this clone with a few counts. This chain uses TRBV19 with TRBJ1-6; D not resolved. This CDR3 comprises 11 residues. V was trimmed by 5 bases and J by 16 bases, leaving 12 bases between them. The V gene's germline CDR1 is LNHDA and CDR2 SQIVND (reference sequence). Here the CDR3 DNA reads TGTGCCAGTAGTTCTTTCCGGTTTCTCCACTTT. Its translation is CASSSFRFLHF.

Only a few counts were recorded for this clone. This chain connects TRBV4-1 to TRBJ2-5; 11 bases line up with TRBD2. The CDR3 is 18 residues long. The junction had 9 bases not matched to a gene; V was cut back by 1 base and J by 2 bases. Germline V lookup: CDR1 MGHRA, CDR2 YSYEKL. The CDR3 loop is CASSQGSTSGGAQETQYF. The CDR3 region has the DNA TGCGCCAGCAGCCAAGGATCTACTAGCGGGGGAGCACAAGAGACCCAGTACTTC.

This clone showed up just a few times. The genes are TRBV10-1 and TRBJ2-7; the match to TRBD1 covers 7 bases. Trimming cost V 6 bases and J 4 bases; bases outside gene matches: 6. Germline loops: CDR1 WNHNN, CDR2 SYGVQD (reference sequence). This CDR3 contains 13 residues. The CDR3 sequence: CASSPTGAYEQYF. In DNA form, the CDR3 reads TGCGCCAGCAGCCCCACAGGGGCTTACGAGCAGTACTTC.

CDR3 DNA sequence: TGTGCCAGCTCAGGGGCCGATGAGCAGTTCTTC. Protein sequence: CASSGADEQFF. The rearrangement links TRBV18 to TRBJ2-1, with D possibly being TRBD1 (5 bases). Trimming took 5 bases from V and 8 from J, leaving 7 bases between them. The CDR3 extends over 11 amino acids. Germline V gives CDR1 KGHSH, CDR2 LQKENI. The whole variable domain, remainder taken from reference TRBV18 and TRBJ2-1, is NAGVMQNPRHLVRRRGQEARLRCSPMKGHSHVYWYRQLPEEGLKFMVYLQKENIIDESGMPKERFSAEFPKEGPSILRIQQVVRGDSAAYFCASSGADEQFFGPGTRLTVL.

The chain links TRBV6-5 to TRBJ1-1, with 7 bases matching TRBD1. V shed 6 bases and J 6 bases; nucleotides not matched to a gene: 7. Germline V gene data show CDR1 as MNHEY and CDR2 as SVGAGI. The CDR3 is 13 amino acids. The CDR3 DNA reads as TGTGCCAGCAGAAGGGAAGGGGGCTCTGAAGCTTTCTTT. Translating it yields CASRREGGSEAFF.

This sequence joins TRBV19 and TRBJ1-3; D is uncertain. This CDR3 is built from 15 residues. V dropped 10 bases and J dropped 0 bases, with 16 bases sitting between them. Per germline, CDR1 LNHDA and CDR2 SQIVND (reference sequence). The CDR3 coding sequence is TGTGCCATCCGTGTGGGCCCGAGCTCTGGAAACACCATATATTTT. It specifies CAIRVGPSSGNTIYF.

The V call is TRBV7-9, the J call TRBJ2-7, with D unresolved. CDR1 is SEHNR, CDR2 FQNEAQ, per germline (reference sequence). Trimming took off 4 bases at V and 5 bases at J, with 12 bases between the two ends. The CDR3 sequence is 13 residues long. The CDR3 region is CASSYGGENEQYF. CDR3 DNA sequence: TGTGCCAGCAGCTACGGTGGCGAAAACGAGCAGTACTTC.

The CDR3 region is CASREGHLRTNEKLFF. DNA for the CDR3: TGCGCCAGCAGGGAAGGGCACCTAAGAACTAATGAAAAACTGTTTTTT. The J gene is TRBJ1-4, the V gene TRBV4-1; unclear D gene. The CDR3 spans 16 residues. The V end lost 6 bases, the J end lost 1 base, and 15 bases lay between the germline ends. From germline, CDR1 is MGHRA and CDR2 YSYEKL.

The chain combines TRBV5-1 with TRBJ1-4, with D tentatively TRBD1 (5 bases). Germline V CDR1 and CDR2: SGHRS, YFSETQ. The V gene lost 0 bases and the J gene lost 6 bases, with 12 bases spanning the gap. This CDR3 is 15 amino acids long. The CDR3 nucleotides read TGCGCCAGCAGCTTGGTGGGGGGTCGTGATGAAAAACTGTTTTTT. Translation gives CASSLVGGRDEKLFF.

The chain couples TRBV4-1 to TRBJ2-5; 7 nucleotides agree with TRBD1. The J segment lost 2 bases and the V segment lost 3 bases, leaving 9 bases of the junction unmatched. The germline gives CDR1 MGHRA, CDR2 YSYEKL. The CDR3 length is 16 residues. The CDR3 region has the DNA TGCGCCAGCAGCCATTATTTCCCGGGACAGCAAGAGACCCAGTACTTC. It yields the protein CASSHYFPGQQETQYF.

This chain connects TRBV9 to TRBJ2-3, with TRBD2 matching 9 bases. J was trimmed by 9 bases and V by 0 bases; bases with no gene match: 5. The CDR3 totals 14 residues. Germline V gene data show CDR1 as SGDLS and CDR2 as YYNGEE. The CDR3 spells CASSVGLAGETQYF. CDR3 nucleotide sequence: TGTGCCAGCAGCGTAGGGTTAGCGGGGGAAACGCAGTATTTT.

V gene TRBV4-1 combines with J gene TRBJ2-5; D remains ambiguous. The CDR3 is 13 residues long. Trimming took off 1 base at V and 0 bases at J, with 3 bases between the two ends. CDR1 MGHRA and CDR2 YSYEKL come from the germline V gene. CDR3 loop: CASSQGDQETQYF. In DNA form, the CDR3 reads TGCGCCAGCAGCCAAGGGGACCAAGAGACCCAGTACTTC.

The rearrangement uses TRBV9 and TRBJ2-2, with D uncertain. Germline V lookup: CDR1 SGDLS, CDR2 YYNGEE. The ends were cut back, 3 bases at V and 0 bases at J, with 6 bases in the middle. The CDR3 runs 14 residues. The CDR3 nucleotides read TGTGCCAGCAGCGCTAGAGCGAACACCGGGGAGCTGTTTTTT. It is translated as CASSARANTGELFF.

This clone was found a few times. The V call is TRBV30, the J call TRBJ2-3; either TRBD1 or TRBD2 may supply D (5 bases each). Germline values: CDR1 GTSNPN, CDR2 SVGIG (reference sequence). V was shortened by 5 bases and J by 5 bases, with 17 bases between the two germline ends. This CDR3 comprises 14 residues. In nucleotides, the CDR3 is TGTGCCTGGGGAAGAAGGGGACGGGGAGATACGCAGTATTTT. This gives the protein CAWGRRGRGDTQYF.

The chain links TRBV6-5 to TRBJ1-2; TRBD1 agrees at 7 bases. The CDR3 has 15 amino acids. The trim removed 5 bases at V and 5 bases at J, leaving 11 bases unmatched. Germline loops: CDR1 MNHEY, CDR2 SVGAGI. The CDR3 loop is CASSATGQELYGYTF. CDR3 DNA sequence: TGTGCCAGCAGTGCCACCGGACAGGAGTTGTATGGCTACACCTTC.

This clone was seen a few times. J is TRBJ2-3 and V is TRBV5-1; 11 bases agree with TRBD1. The CDR3 is 15 amino acids. Germline CDR1 and CDR2: SGHRS and YFSETQ. The junction had 6 bases not matched to a gene; V was cut back by 4 bases and J by 5 bases. Here the CDR3 reads CASSLGQGAEDTQYF. The CDR3, as DNA: TGCGCCAGCAGCCTAGGACAGGGGGCTGAAGATACGCAGTATTTT.

The table lists this clone with a count of one. The sample contains more than one DNA sequence encoding this CDR3. The chain employs TRBV11-1 and TRBJ1-1, with TRBD1 matching over 7 bases. Germline CDR1 and CDR2: SGHAT and FQDESV (reference sequence). V lost 5 bases to trimming and J lost 4 bases; unmatched junction nucleotides: 4. The CDR3 consists of 13 residues. CDR3 nucleotides: TGTGCCAGCAGCCTCGACAGGGCCACTGAAGCTTTCTTT. It specifies CASSLDRATEAFF.